This T cell receptor (beta chain) was recorded in a study of cytomegalovirus exposure and HLA in healthy donors. Study-wide context: T cells numbering 150 million to 200 million yielded roughly 120 million unique TCR beta sequences in an earlier analysis.

This clone was seen a handful of times. Its antigen is undetermined. V was pared by 3 bases and J by 8 bases, with 3 bases of the junction left unmatched. The CDR3 has 12 residues. The V gene's germline CDR1 is LNHDA and CDR2 SQIVND (reference sequence). The PCR was carried out with 60 Vbeta primers and 13 Jbeta primers. The table came from immunoSEQ multiplex PCR; TCRdb's copy has only in-frame clones and leaves some out. Among 77,000 or so clones, roughly 88% were seen once, and the ten largest hold approximately 17%. General observations from the study: Differences between HLA loci emerged in a later analysis of TCR association rates, with DRB1 most and HLA-C fewest. TCR sequences were mostly rare, though some public TCRs occurred in many donors. Some segments of the V type, notably TRBV6-2 and TRBV6-3, were excluded as indistinguishable.

The receptor's source is a man in his 70s in good health and CMV-seropositive. The sample consisted of PBMCs. The V gene is TRBV19, the J gene TRBJ1-2; 7 bases match TRBD1. The CDR3 here is CASSMGQRGYTF. CDR3 bases: TGTGCCAGTAGTATGGGACAGCGAGGCTACACCTTC.